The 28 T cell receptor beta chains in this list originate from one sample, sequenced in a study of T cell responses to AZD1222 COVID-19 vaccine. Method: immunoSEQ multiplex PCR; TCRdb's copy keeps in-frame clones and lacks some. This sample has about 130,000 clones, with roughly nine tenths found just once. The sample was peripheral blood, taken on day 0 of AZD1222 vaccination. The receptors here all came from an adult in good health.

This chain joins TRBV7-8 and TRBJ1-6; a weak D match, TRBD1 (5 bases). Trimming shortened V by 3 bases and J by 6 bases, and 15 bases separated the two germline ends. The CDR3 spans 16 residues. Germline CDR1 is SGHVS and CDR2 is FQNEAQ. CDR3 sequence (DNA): TGTGCCAGCAGCTTTTTGGGACGGACATTTAATTCACCCCTCCACTTT. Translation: CASSFLGRTFNSPLHF.

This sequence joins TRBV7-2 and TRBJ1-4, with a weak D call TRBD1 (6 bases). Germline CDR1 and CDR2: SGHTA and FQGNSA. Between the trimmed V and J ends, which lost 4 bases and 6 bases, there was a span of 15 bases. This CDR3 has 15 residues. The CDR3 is CASSSRGRRDEKLFF. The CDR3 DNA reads TGTGCCAGCAGCTCACGGGGGCGAAGGGATGAAAAACTGTTTTTT.

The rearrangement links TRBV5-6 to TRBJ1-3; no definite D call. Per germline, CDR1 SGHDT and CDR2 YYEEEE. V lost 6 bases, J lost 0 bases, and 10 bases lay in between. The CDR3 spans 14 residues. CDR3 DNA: TGTGCCAGCACCTTCACAGTCTCTGGAAACACCATATATTTT. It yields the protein CASTFTVSGNTIYF.

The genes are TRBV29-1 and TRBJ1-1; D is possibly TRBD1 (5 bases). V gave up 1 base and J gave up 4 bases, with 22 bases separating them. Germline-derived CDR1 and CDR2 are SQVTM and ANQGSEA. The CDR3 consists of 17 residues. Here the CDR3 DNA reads TGCAGCGTTGAAGTTTCGGGAATTTCCGGGGGGGTCACTGAAGCTTTCTTT. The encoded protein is CSVEVSGISGGVTEAFF.

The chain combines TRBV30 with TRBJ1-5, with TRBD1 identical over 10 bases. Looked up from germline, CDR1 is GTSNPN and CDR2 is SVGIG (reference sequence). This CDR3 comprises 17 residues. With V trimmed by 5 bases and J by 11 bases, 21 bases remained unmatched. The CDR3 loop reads CAWAGTGSGQGIIAQHF. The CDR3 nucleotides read TGTGCCTGGGCTGGGACCGGTTCGGGACAGGGGATCATAGCCCAGCATTTT. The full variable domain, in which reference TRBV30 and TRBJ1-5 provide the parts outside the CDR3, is SQTIHQWPATLVQPVGSPLSLECTVEGTSNPNLYWYRQAAGRGLQLLFYSVGIGQISSEVPQNLSASRPQDRQFILSSKKLLLSDSGFYLCAWAGTGSGQGIIAQHFGDGTRLSIL.

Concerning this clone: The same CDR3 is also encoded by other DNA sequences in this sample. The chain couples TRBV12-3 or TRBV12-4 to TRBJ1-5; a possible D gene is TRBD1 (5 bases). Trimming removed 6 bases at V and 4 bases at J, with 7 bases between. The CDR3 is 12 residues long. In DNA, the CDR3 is TGTGCCAGCAGCTGGGGGAATCAGCCCCAGCATTTT. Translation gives CASSWGNQPQHF.

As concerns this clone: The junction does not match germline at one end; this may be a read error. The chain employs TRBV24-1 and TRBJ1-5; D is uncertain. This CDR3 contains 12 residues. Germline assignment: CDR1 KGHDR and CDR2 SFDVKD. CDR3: CAASTTGQPQHF. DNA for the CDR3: TGTGCCGCCAGTACTACGGGGCAGCCCCAGCATTTT.

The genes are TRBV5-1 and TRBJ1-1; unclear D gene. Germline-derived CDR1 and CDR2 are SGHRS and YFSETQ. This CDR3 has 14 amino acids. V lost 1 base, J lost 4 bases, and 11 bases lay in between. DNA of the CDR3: TGCGCCAGCAGCTTGACGACGACGGGCACTGAAGCTTTCTTT. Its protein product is CASSLTTTGTEAFF. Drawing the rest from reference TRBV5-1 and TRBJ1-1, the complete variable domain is KAGVTQTPRYLIKTRGQQVTLSCSPISGHRSVSWYQQTPGQGLQFLFEYFSETQRNKGNFPGRFSGRQFSNSRSEMNVSTLELGDSALYLCASSLTTTGTEAFFGQGTRLTVV.

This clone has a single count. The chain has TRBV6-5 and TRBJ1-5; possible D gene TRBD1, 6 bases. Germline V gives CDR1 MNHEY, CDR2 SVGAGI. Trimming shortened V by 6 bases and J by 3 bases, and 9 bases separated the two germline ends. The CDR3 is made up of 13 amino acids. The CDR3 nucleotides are TGTGCCAGCAGCACAGGGAACAATCAGCCCCAGCATTTT. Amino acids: CASSTGNNQPQHF.

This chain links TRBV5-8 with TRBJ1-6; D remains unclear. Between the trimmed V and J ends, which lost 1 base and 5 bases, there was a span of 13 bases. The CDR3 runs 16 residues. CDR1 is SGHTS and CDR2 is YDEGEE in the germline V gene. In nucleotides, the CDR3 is TGTGCCAGCAGCTTGATCCGGGGTAGGCATAATTCACCCCTCCACTTT. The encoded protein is CASSLIRGRHNSPLHF.

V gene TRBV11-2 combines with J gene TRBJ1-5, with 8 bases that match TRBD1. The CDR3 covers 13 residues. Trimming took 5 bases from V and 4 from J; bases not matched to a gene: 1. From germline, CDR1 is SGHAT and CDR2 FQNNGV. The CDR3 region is CASSGTGNQPQHF. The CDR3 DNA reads TGTGCCAGCAGCGGGACAGGTAATCAGCCCCAGCATTTT. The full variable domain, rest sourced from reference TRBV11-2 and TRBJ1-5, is EAGVAQSPRYKIIEKRQSVAFWCNPISGHATLYWYQQILGQGPKLLIQFQNNGVVDDSQLPKDRFSAERLKGVDSTLKIQPAKLEDSAVYLCASSGTGNQPQHFGDGTRLSIL.

The chain's CDR3 is CASSVGVAGIGYTF. CDR3 sequence (DNA): TGTGCCAGCAGCGTAGGGGTCGCGGGGATCGGCTACACCTTC. The chain is built from TRBV9 and TRBJ1-2; no clear D gene. The V gene lost 0 bases and the J gene lost 8 bases, with 14 bases spanning the gap. This CDR3 has 14 amino acids. Germline V gene lookup returns CDR1 SGDLS and CDR2 YYNGEE.

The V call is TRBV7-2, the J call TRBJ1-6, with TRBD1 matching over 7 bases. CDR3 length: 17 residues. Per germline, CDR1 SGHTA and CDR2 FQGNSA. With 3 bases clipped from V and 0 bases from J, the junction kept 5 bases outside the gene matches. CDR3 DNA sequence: TGTGCCAGCAGCTTTAGGGGACAGAGCTCCTATAATTCACCCCTCCACTTT. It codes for CASSFRGQSSYNSPLHF.

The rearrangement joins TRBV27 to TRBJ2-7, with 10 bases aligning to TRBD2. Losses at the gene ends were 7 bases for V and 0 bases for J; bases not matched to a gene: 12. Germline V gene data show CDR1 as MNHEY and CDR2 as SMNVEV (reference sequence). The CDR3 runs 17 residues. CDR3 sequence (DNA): TGTGCCAGCACCCCACTAGCGGGGCCGACCGGCTCCTACGAGCAGTACTTC. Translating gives CASTPLAGPTGSYEQYF.

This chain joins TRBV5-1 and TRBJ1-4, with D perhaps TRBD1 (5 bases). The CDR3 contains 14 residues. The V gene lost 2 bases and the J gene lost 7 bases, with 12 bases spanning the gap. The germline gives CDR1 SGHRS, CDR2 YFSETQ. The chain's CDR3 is CASSFIGGGEKLFF. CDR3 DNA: TGCGCCAGCAGCTTTATTGGGGGTGGTGAAAAACTGTTTTTT.

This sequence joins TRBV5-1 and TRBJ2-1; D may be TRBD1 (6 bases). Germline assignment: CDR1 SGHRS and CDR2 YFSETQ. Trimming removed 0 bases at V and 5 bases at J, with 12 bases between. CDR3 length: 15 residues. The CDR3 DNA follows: TGCGCCAGCAGCTTGGGTCAGGGGAATCACAATGAGCAGTTCTTC. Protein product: CASSLGQGNHNEQFF.

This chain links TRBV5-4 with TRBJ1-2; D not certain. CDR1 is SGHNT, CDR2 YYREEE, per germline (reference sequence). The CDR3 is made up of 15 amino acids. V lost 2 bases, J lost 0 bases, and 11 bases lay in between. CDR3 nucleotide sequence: TGTGCCAGCAGCTTCGATCCAGACCCTAACTATGGCTACACCTTC. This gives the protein CASSFDPDPNYGYTF.

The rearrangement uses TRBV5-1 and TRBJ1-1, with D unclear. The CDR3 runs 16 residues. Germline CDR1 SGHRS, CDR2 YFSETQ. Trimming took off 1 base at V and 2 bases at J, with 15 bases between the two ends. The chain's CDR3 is CASSLWSGGSNTEAFF. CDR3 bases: TGCGCCAGCAGCTTGTGGTCCGGAGGGAGTAACACTGAAGCTTTCTTT. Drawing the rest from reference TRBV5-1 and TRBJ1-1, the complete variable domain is KAGVTQTPRYLIKTRGQQVTLSCSPISGHRSVSWYQQTPGQGLQFLFEYFSETQRNKGNFPGRFSGRQFSNSRSEMNVSTLELGDSALYLCASSLWSGGSNTEAFFGQGTRLTVV.

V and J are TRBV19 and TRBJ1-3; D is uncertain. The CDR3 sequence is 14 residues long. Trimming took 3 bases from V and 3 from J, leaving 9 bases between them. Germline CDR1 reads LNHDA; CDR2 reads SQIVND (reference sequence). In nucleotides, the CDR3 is TGTGCCAGTAGTATTTCCTGGGATGGAAACACCATATATTTT. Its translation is CASSISWDGNTIYF.

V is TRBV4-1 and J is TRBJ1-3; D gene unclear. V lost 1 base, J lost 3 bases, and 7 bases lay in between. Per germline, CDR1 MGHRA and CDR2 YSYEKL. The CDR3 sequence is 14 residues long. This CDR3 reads CASSQASVGNTIYF. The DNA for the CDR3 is TGCGCCAGCAGCCAAGCTAGCGTTGGAAACACCATATATTTT.

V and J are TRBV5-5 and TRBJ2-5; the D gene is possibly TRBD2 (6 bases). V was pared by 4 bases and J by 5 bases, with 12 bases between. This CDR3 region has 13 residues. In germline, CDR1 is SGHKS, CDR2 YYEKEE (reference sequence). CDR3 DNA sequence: TGTGCCAGCAGCCGGACCCTAGCGGAGACCCAGTACTTC. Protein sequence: CASSRTLAETQYF. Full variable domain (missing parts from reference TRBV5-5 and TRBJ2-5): DAGVTQSPTHLIKTRGQQVTLRCSPISGHKSVSWYQQVLGQGPQFIFQYYEKEERGRGNFPDRFSARQFPNYSSELNVNALLLGDSALYLCASSRTLAETQYFGPGTRLLVL.

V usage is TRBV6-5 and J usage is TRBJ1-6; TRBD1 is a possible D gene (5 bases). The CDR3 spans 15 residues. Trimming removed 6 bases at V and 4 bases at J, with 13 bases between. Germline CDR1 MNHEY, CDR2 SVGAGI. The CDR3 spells CASREGRSYNSPLHF. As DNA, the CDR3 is TGTGCCAGCAGGGAGGGACGGAGTTATAATTCACCCCTCCACTTT.

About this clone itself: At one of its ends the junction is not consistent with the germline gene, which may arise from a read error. CDR3 bases: TGTGCCAGCAGCGCCGTCAGGGGGGTGAAAGCTATCTTT. It translates to CASSAVRGVKAIF. The chain has TRBV5-8 and TRBJ1-1; 7 bases fit TRBD1. This CDR3 contains 13 residues. From germline, CDR1 is SGHTS and CDR2 YDEGEE.

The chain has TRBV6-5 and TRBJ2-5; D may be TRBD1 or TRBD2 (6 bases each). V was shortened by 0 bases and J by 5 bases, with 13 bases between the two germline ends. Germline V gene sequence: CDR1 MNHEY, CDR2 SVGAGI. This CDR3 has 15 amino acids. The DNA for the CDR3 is TGTGCCAGCAGTTACTCCCGGGGGCTAGGTGAGACCCAGTACTTC. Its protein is CASSYSRGLGETQYF.

CDR3 protein: CASILTDTEAFF. CDR3 bases: TGTGCCAGCATTCTTACAGACACTGAAGCTTTCTTT. The chain recombines TRBV2 with TRBJ1-1; D is unclear. The length of the CDR3 is 12 residues. Trimming left V 7 bases short and J 3 bases short, with 9 bases between. Germline assignment: CDR1 SNHLY and CDR2 FYNNEI. The full variable domain, rest sourced from reference TRBV2 and TRBJ1-1, is EPEVTQTPSHQVTQMGQEVILRCVPISNHLYFYWYRQILGQKVEFLVSFYNNEISEKSEIFDDQFSVERPDGSNFTLKIRSTKLEDSAMYFCASILTDTEAFFGQGTRLTVV.

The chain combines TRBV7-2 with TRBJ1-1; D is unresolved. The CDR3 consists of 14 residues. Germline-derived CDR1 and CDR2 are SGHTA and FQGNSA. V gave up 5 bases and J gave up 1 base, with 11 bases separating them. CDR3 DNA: TGTGCCAGCAGCAAATACCAGGCGAACACTGAAGCTTTCTTT. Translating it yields CASSKYQANTEAFF.

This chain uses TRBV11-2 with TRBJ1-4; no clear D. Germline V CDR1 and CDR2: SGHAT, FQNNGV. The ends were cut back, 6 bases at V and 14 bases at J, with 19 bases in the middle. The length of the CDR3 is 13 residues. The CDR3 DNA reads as TGTGCCAGCAGAGCACAGTTACACCCGGCGCTGTTTTTT. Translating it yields CASRAQLHPALFF.

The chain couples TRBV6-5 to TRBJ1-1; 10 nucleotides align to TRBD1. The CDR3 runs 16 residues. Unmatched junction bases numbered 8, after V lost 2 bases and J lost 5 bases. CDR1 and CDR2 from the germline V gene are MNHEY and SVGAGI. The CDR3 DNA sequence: TGTGCCAGCAGTTACGGATTGACAGGGGGCTATACTGAAGCTTTCTTT. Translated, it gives CASSYGLTGGYTEAFF.